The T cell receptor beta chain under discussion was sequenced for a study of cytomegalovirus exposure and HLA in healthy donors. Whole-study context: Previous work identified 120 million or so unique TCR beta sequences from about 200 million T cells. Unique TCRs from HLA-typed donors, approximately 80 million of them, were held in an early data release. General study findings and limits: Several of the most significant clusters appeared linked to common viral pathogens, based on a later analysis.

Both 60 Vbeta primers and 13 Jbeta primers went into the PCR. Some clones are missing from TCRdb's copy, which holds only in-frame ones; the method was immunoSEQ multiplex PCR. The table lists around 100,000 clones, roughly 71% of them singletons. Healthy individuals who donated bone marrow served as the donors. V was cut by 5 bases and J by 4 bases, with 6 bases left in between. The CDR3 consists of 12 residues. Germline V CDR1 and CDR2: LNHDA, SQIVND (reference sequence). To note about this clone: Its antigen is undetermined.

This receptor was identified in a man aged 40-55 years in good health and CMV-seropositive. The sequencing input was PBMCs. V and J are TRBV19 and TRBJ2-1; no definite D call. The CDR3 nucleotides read TGTGCCAGTAGTGTTTATTACAATGAGCAGTTCTTC. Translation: CASSVYYNEQFF.